Below, 7 T cell receptor beta chains from the same sample are listed, as sequenced in a study of vaccination effects on CD4 cells after COVID-19. For these TCRs, the target antigens are not known. Using immunoSEQ multiplex PCR, the repertoire was profiled, and TCRdb retains in-frame clones only, with some absent. Of about 39,000 clones listed, more than 75% are singletons. Isolation of CD4+ T cells took place after approximately 10 days of culture. Material: CD4+ T cells from PBMCs cultured without peptide, obtained before COVID-19 vaccination. These receptors were collected from a human donor who received a COVID-19 vaccine.

The gene calls are TRBV19 and TRBJ2-1; 7 bases are shared with TRBD1. Per germline, CDR1 LNHDA and CDR2 SQIVND (reference sequence). Trimming removed 3 bases from V and 4 bases from J; junction bases left unmatched: 12. The CDR3 covers 17 residues. In DNA form, the CDR3 reads TGTGCCAGTAGTATCTCTCTCCGGGACAGTTGGTACAATGAGCAGTTCTTC. Its translation: CASSISLRDSWYNEQFF.

A single count supports this clone. The chain uses TRBV5-5 and TRBJ2-3; 8 bases match TRBD2. CDR1 and CDR2 (germline): SGHKS, YYEKEE (reference sequence). With 7 bases clipped from V and 6 bases from J, the junction kept 13 bases outside the gene matches. The CDR3 totals 15 residues. The CDR3 sequence: CASGNGLAEGDTQYF. The CDR3 nucleotides are TGTGCCAGCGGCAATGGACTAGCCGAAGGGGATACGCAGTATTTT.

The chain uses TRBV10-2 and TRBJ1-1; 11 bases map to TRBD1. The J segment lost 4 bases and the V segment lost 2 bases, leaving 0 bases of the junction unmatched. In germline, CDR1 is WSHSY, CDR2 SAAADI. The length of the CDR3 is 14 residues. The DNA of the CDR3 is TGCGCCAGCAGTGAGGGGACAGGGGGCACTGAAGCTTTCTTT. It specifies CASSEGTGGTEAFF.

The chain joins TRBV14 to TRBJ2-2; D gene unclear. Looked up from germline, CDR1 is SGHDN and CDR2 is FVKESK. This CDR3 region has 14 residues. V was trimmed by 0 bases and J by 5 bases, leaving 7 bases between them. The CDR3 DNA reads TGTGCCAGCAGCCAAGAGGGCAGAACCGGGGAGCTGTTTTTT. Translation gives CASSQEGRTGELFF.

This chain uses TRBV5-1 with TRBJ2-3; the D gene could be TRBD1 or TRBD2 (5 bases each). CDR1 is SGHRS, CDR2 YFSETQ, per germline. Trimming left V 1 base short and J 0 bases short, with 9 bases between. The CDR3 extends over 15 amino acids. The CDR3 is CASSLMGTSTDTQYF. The CDR3 nucleotides are TGCGCCAGCAGCTTGATGGGGACGAGCACAGATACGCAGTATTTT.

The chain uses TRBV2 and TRBJ2-3; 7 positions agree with TRBD1. From germline, CDR1 is SNHLY and CDR2 FYNNEI. J was trimmed by 7 bases and V by 2 bases; bases with no gene match: 6. This CDR3 has 14 residues. CDR3 residues: CASSELGQAYTQYF. Here the CDR3 DNA reads TGTGCCAGCAGTGAACTAGGACAGGCATATACGCAGTATTTT.

This clone occurred once. This chain connects TRBV30 to TRBJ1-2, with D uncertain. CDR1 and CDR2 from the germline V gene are GTSNPN and SVGIG (reference sequence). The CDR3 covers 14 residues. V was trimmed by 3 bases and J by 7 bases, leaving 18 bases between them. The CDR3 DNA is TGTGCCTGGAGGGCGCCGGGCGGGTTTGGTGGCTACACCTTC. It is translated as CAWRAPGGFGGYTF.